The 2 T cell receptor beta chains in this list originate from one sample, sequenced in a study of post-analysis software for immune sequencing data. Unique molecular identifiers were carried by the TCR beta cDNA libraries. TCRdb re-derived calls from the PCR reads in MiXCR, one entry per CDR3 protein. Of hundreds of thousands of distinct CDR3 sequences listed, over 45% are singletons. The antigens of these receptors remain unknown. General study results and limits: In patients, five or six TRBV segments were more frequent than in controls, with TRBV5-6, TRBV5-1 and TRBV20-1 among them.

Sequenced input: blood. Receptors originate from a girl aged 2-10 years with multiple sclerosis.

The chain employs TRBV5-1 and TRBJ2-5; D perhaps matches TRBD2 (6 bases). Germline CDR1 and CDR2: SGHRS and YFSETQ. The length of the CDR3 is 15 residues. V shed 4 bases and J shed 4 bases, with 17 bases lying between them. The CDR3: CASSGGTGSGETQYF. The CDR3, as DNA: TGCGCCAGCAGCGGGGGGACGGGGTCTGGAGAGACCCAGTACTTC.

The chain combines TRBV12-3 or TRBV12-4 with TRBJ2-7; 9 bases match TRBD1. V was clipped by 3 bases and J by 7 bases; unmatched bases: 7. This CDR3 region has 14 residues. CDR3 nucleotides: TGTGCCAGCAGTTTGTTACAGGGGGCTGGGGAGCAGTACTTC. Amino acids: CASSLLQGAGEQYF.